One and the same sample provided the 20 T cell receptor beta chains below, sequenced in a study of cytomegalovirus exposure and HLA in healthy donors. Amplification used 60 Vbeta primers and 13 Jbeta primers. Libraries were prepared by immunoSEQ multiplex PCR; TCRdb keeps only in-frame clonotypes and omits some of them. The sample holds 150,000 to 200,000 clones. The sequencing input was PBMCs. The source of these receptors is a woman in her sixties in good health and CMV-seronegative.

The V and J genes are TRBV7-2 and TRBJ1-3; no firm D call. V was cut by 5 bases and J by 4 bases, with 21 bases left in between. The CDR3 runs to 17 residues. The V gene's germline CDR1 is SGHTA and CDR2 FQGNSA. In nucleotides, the CDR3 is TGTGCCAGCAGCCCTACTCCGAGGGTCACGGGGGGAAACACCATATATTTT. This encodes CASSPTPRVTGGNTIYF.

The chain recombines TRBV6-1 with TRBJ1-5; TRBD1 matches 7 bases. Germline trimming cut 2 bases from V and 3 bases from J; bases unmatched to any gene: 13. This CDR3 is built from 18 residues. The germline V gene encodes CDR1 MNHNS and CDR2 SASEGT. The CDR3, as DNA: TGTGCCAGCAGTGAAAGGGGACAGACCAAGAAGTTCAATCAGCCCCAGCATTTT. It yields the protein CASSERGQTKKFNQPQHF.

This sequence joins TRBV19 and TRBJ2-7; 9 nucleotides agree with TRBD1. The CDR3 is 13 residues long. Trimming removed 5 bases from V and 6 bases from J; junction bases left unmatched: 5. CDR1 and CDR2 from the germline V gene are LNHDA and SQIVND (reference sequence). CDR3 sequence reads: CASSGGTGSEQYF. In nucleotides, the CDR3 is TGTGCCAGTAGTGGAGGGACAGGGAGCGAGCAGTACTTC.

V and J are TRBV27 and TRBJ1-1; D uncertain. In germline, CDR1 is MNHEY, CDR2 SMNVEV (reference sequence). V dropped 7 bases and J dropped 4 bases, with 22 bases sitting between them. CDR3 length equals 16 residues. CDR3: CASKGYTAGVGTEAFF. The CDR3 nucleotides are TGTGCCAGCAAGGGCTACACGGCGGGTGTGGGCACTGAAGCTTTCTTT.

The chain uses TRBV6-5 and TRBJ1-2; D ambiguous. The germline V gene has CDR1 MNHEY and CDR2 SVGAGI. The CDR3 is made up of 15 amino acids. Trimming shortened V by 8 bases and J by 6 bases, and 22 bases separated the two germline ends. For the CDR3, the DNA is TGTGCCAGCGCGCCGCCCGGTCAGGCCCTAAATGGCTACACCTTC. Residues: CASAPPGQALNGYTF.

V and J are TRBV6-6 and TRBJ1-5; D is undetermined. CDR3 size: 13 residues. CDR1 and CDR2 from the germline V gene are MNHNY and SVGAGI (reference sequence). The V end lost 6 bases, the J end lost 7 bases, and 13 bases lay between the germline ends. The CDR3 loop reads CASSPSAGQPQHF. The CDR3 DNA reads as TGTGCCAGCAGCCCCTCCGCGGGCCAGCCCCAGCATTTT.

J is TRBJ1-6 and V is TRBV27; D is uncertain. This CDR3 has 15 amino acids. Germline V lookup: CDR1 MNHEY, CDR2 SMNVEV (reference sequence). Trimming cost V 0 bases and J 7 bases, with 10 bases left between them. The CDR3 loop reads CASSLSPAGNSPLHF. CDR3 nucleotide sequence: TGTGCCAGCAGTTTATCGCCGGCGGGGAATTCACCCCTCCACTTT.

The chain is built from TRBV5-1 and TRBJ1-1; no firm D call. The germline V and J ends were trimmed by 0 bases and 0 bases, with 6 bases remaining between them. CDR3 length: 14 amino acids. In germline, CDR1 is SGHRS, CDR2 YFSETQ. CDR3 nucleotides: TGCGCCAGCAGCTTGGGGAGTCTGAACACTGAAGCTTTCTTT. Residues: CASSLGSLNTEAFF.

The chain has TRBV11-2 and TRBJ1-3, with unresolved D. The CDR3 is 14 residues long. Trimming took 3 bases from V and 0 from J, leaving 6 bases between them. Germline CDR1 and CDR2: SGHAT and FQNNGV. This CDR3 reads CASSFPSSGNTIYF. CDR3 DNA sequence: TGTGCCAGCAGCTTTCCATCCTCTGGAAACACCATATATTTT.

This chain joins TRBV2 and TRBJ2-7; 8 nucleotides line up with TRBD1. V lost 5 bases to trimming and J lost 7 bases; unmatched junction nucleotides: 19. The CDR3 runs to 17 residues. Germline loops: CDR1 SNHLY, CDR2 FYNNEI. CDR3 loop: CASSRGPRGPDGEEQYF. The DNA of the CDR3 is TGTGCCAGCAGTCGAGGCCCCAGGGGGCCCGATGGGGAGGAGCAGTACTTC.

This chain connects TRBV2 to TRBJ2-3; 12 nucleotides align to TRBD2. CDR3 length equals 20 residues. V lost 6 bases, J lost 1 base, and 17 bases stayed unmatched. Germline V lookup: CDR1 SNHLY, CDR2 FYNNEI. The DNA for the CDR3 is TGTGCCAGCAGGTACCCGACTAGCGGGAGTGGGTCCTGGGGCACAGATACGCAGTATTTT. This gives the protein CASRYPTSGSGSWGTDTQYF.

The rearrangement joins TRBV5-1 to TRBJ1-2; D perhaps matches TRBD1 (6 bases). The germline gives CDR1 SGHRS, CDR2 YFSETQ. This CDR3 spans 17 amino acids. Between the trimmed V and J ends, which lost 4 bases and 1 base, there was a span of 20 bases. CDR3 coding DNA: TGCGCCAGCAGCCCCGGTGCAGGGGCTGGGGTTAACTATGGCTACACCTTC. As protein: CASSPGAGAGVNYGYTF.

The chain recombines TRBV5-1 with TRBJ2-7; D unresolved. The V gene lost 4 bases and the J gene lost 7 bases, with 12 bases spanning the gap. The CDR3 sequence is 12 residues long. The germline gives CDR1 SGHRS, CDR2 YFSETQ. The CDR3 DNA is TGCGCCAGCAGCCCGACATTTCGGGAGCAGTACTTC. Protein: CASSPTFREQYF.

The chain uses TRBV7-3 and TRBJ2-1, with TRBD2 matching over 10 bases. Germline CDR1 SGHTA, CDR2 FQGTGA. With V trimmed by 0 bases and J by 5 bases, 4 bases remained unmatched. The CDR3 covers 16 residues. This chain's CDR3 is CASSLTASGRHNEQFF. CDR3 bases: TGTGCCAGCAGCTTAACGGCTAGCGGGAGACACAATGAGCAGTTCTTC.

V gene TRBV19 combines with J gene TRBJ2-5; no clear D. V lost 8 bases, J lost 5 bases, and 15 bases lay in between. The length of the CDR3 is 13 residues. The germline V gene has CDR1 LNHDA and CDR2 SQIVND (reference sequence). CDR3 coding DNA: TGTGCCAGTGGTGGAGAGACGACGGAGACCCAGTACTTC. Its protein product is CASGGETTETQYF.

The chain recombines TRBV6-1 with TRBJ1-3; 8 bases are shared with TRBD1. The germline V gene encodes CDR1 MNHNS and CDR2 SASEGT. The junction had 5 bases not matched to a gene; V was cut back by 4 bases and J by 3 bases. The CDR3 length is 15 residues. The CDR3 DNA sequence: TGTGCCAGCAGTGGCCGGACAGGGAATGGAAACACCATATATTTT. It yields the protein CASSGRTGNGNTIYF.

The chain uses TRBV5-5 and TRBJ1-5; no clear D gene. The CDR3 sequence is 15 residues long. CDR1 SGHKS and CDR2 YYEKEE come from the germline V gene (reference sequence). The V end lost 0 bases, the J end lost 0 bases, and 7 bases lay between the germline ends. CDR3 bases: TGTGCCAGCAGCTTGGGGCCGCTTAGCAATCAGCCCCAGCATTTT. Translated: CASSLGPLSNQPQHF.

The chain couples TRBV7-8 to TRBJ2-7; tentatively, D is TRBD1 (5 bases). Germline-derived CDR1 and CDR2 are SGHVS and FQNEAQ. This CDR3 region has 14 residues. V was cut by 0 bases and J by 9 bases, with 15 bases left in between. The CDR3 here is CASSLADSRWGQYF. The CDR3 DNA is TGTGCCAGCAGCTTAGCAGACAGTCGATGGGGGCAGTACTTC.

This chain connects TRBV7-8 to TRBJ1-1; a weak D match, TRBD1 (6 bases). The V and J ends lost 5 bases and 3 bases respectively, with 16 bases between them. The germline V gene has CDR1 SGHVS and CDR2 FQNEAQ. This CDR3 is built from 15 residues. The CDR3: CASSPGHYLDTEAFF. CDR3 nucleotide sequence: TGTGCCAGCAGCCCGGGACACTACCTTGACACTGAAGCTTTCTTT.

The J gene is TRBJ2-3, the V gene TRBV7-2; 11 nucleotides match TRBD2. J was trimmed by 1 base and V by 6 bases; bases with no gene match: 6. CDR1 is SGHTA, CDR2 FQGNSA, per germline. The CDR3 is made up of 16 amino acids. CDR3 residues: CASSSSSGGGTDTQYF. The CDR3 nucleotides are TGTGCCAGCAGTTCAAGTAGCGGGGGGGGCACAGATACGCAGTATTTT.